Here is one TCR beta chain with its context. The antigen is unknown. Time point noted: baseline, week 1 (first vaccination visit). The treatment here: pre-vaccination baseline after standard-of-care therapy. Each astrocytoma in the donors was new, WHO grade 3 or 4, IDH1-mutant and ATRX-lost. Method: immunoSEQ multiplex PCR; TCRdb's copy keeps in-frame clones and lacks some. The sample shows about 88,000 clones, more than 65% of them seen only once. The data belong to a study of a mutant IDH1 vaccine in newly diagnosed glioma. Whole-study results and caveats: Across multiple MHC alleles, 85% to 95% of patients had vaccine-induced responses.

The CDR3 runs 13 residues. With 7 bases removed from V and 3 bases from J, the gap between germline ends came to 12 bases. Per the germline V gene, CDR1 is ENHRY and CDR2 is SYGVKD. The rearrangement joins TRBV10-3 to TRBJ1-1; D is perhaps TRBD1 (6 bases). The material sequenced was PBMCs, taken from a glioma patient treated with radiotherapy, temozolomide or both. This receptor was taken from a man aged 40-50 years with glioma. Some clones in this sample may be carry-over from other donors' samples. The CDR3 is CAIMRDIDTEAFF. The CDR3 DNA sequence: TGTGCCATCATGCGGGACATTGACACTGAAGCTTTCTTT.